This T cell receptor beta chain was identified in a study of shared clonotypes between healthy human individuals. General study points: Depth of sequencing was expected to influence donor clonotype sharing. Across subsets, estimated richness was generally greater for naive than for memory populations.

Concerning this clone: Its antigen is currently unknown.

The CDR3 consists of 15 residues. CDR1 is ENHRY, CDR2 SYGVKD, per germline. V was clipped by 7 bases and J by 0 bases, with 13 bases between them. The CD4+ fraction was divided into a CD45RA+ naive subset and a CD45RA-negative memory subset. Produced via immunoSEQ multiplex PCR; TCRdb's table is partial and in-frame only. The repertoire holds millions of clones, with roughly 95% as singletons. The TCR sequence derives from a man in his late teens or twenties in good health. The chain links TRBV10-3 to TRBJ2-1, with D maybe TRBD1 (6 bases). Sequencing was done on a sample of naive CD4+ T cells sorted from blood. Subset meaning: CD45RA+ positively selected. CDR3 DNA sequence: TGTGCCATCAAAGGGGGAGAGGGCTCCTACAATGAGCAGTTCTTC. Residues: CAIKGGEGSYNEQFF.